This TCR beta chain was retrieved from a study of cytomegalovirus exposure and HLA in healthy donors. About the research overall: As an earlier analysis found, 180 million or so T cells yielded about 120 million unique TCR beta sequences. Whole-study findings and limits: Analyses of presence/absence relied on an assumption of roughly uniform sequencing depth across donors. Within the data, a cluster of highly shared sequence variants was likely a sequencing artifact. HLA-A and HLA-B allele assignments for most subjects were reportedly predicted accurately using TCR beta sequences.

It was with 60 Vbeta and 13 Jbeta primers that the PCR ran. Repertoires were generated with immunoSEQ multiplex PCR, while TCRdb's copy carries only in-frame clones and drops some. The data show tens of thousands of clones, about two thirds seen once. Germline loops: CDR1 SGHRS, CDR2 YFSETQ. V shed 7 bases, J shed 4 bases, and the junction held 7 bases outside the gene matches. The CDR3 is 14 residues long. Worth noting for this clone: Its specificity is not known.

The clonotype comes from a woman aged 40 to 49 in good health and CMV-seropositive. The V and J genes are TRBV5-1 and TRBJ2-2; 7 positions agree with TRBD1. The sample consisted of PBMCs. The CDR3: CASGRDRATGELFF. The DNA for the CDR3 is TGCGCCAGCGGCCGAGACAGGGCCACCGGGGAGCTGTTTTTT.